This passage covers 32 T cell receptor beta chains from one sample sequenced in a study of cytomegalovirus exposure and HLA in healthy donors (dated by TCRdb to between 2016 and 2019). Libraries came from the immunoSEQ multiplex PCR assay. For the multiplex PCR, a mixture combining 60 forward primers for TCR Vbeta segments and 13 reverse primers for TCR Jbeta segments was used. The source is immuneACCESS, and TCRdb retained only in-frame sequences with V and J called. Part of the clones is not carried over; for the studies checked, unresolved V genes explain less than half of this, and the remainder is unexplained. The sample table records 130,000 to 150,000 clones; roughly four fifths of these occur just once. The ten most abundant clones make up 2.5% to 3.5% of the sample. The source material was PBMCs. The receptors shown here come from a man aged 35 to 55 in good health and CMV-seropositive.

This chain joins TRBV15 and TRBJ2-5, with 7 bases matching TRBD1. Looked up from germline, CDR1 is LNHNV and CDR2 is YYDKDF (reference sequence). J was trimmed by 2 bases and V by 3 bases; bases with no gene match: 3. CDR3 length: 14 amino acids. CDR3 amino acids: CATSRDRTQETQYF. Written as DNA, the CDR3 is TGTGCCACCAGCAGGGACAGGACACAAGAGACCCAGTACTTC.

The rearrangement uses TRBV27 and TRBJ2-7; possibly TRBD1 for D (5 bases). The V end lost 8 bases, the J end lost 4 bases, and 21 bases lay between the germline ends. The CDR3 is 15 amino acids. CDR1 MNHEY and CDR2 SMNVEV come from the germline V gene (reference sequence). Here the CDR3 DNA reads TGTGCCAGCGCCCCCGGTGGGGCAATCTTGTACGAGCAGTACTTC. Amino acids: CASAPGGAILYEQYF.

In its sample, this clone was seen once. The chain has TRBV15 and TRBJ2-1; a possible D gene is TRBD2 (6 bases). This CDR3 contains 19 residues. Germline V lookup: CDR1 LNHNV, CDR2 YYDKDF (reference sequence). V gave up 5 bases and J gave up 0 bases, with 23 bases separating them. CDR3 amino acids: CATSFNGPSPRDSYNEQFF. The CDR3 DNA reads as TGTGCCACCAGCTTCAACGGGCCTTCCCCGCGGGACTCCTACAATGAGCAGTTCTTC.

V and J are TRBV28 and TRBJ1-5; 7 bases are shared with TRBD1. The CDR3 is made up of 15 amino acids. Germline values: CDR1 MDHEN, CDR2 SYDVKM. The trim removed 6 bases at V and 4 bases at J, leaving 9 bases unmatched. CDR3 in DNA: TGTGCCAGCAGCTTCACAGGGGCCCGGAATCAGCCCCAGCATTTT. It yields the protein CASSFTGARNQPQHF.

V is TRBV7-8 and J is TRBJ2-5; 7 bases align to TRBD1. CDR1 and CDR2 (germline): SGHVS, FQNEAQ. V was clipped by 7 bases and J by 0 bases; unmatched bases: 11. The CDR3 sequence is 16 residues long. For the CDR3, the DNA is TGTGCCAGCATAAGGGGGCGACAGATATACCAAGAGACCCAGTACTTC. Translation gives CASIRGRQIYQETQYF.

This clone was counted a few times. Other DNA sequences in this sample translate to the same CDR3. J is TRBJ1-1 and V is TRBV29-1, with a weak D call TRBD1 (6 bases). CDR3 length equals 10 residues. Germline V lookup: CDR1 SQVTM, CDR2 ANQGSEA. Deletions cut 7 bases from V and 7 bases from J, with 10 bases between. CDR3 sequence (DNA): TGCAGCGCACAGGGCCTTGAAGCTTTCTTT. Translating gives CSAQGLEAFF.

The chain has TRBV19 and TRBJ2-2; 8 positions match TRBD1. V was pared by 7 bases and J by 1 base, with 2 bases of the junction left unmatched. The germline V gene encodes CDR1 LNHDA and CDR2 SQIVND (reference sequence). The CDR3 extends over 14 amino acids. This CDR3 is CASKTGGNTGELFF. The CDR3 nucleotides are TGTGCCAGTAAAACAGGGGGGAACACCGGGGAGCTGTTTTTT.

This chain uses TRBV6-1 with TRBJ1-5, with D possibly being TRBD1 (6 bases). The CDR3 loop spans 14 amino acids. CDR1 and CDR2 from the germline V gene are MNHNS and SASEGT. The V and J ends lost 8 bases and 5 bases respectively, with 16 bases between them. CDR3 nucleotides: TGTGCCAGCTCCCAAAGAGGGGGATATCAGCCCCAGCATTTT. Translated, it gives CASSQRGGYQPQHF.

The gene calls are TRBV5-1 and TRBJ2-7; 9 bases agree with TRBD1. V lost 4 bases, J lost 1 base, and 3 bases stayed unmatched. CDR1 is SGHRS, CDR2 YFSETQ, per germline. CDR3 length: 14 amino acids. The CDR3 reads CASSGGTGSYEQYF. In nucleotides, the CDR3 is TGCGCCAGCAGCGGAGGGACAGGGTCCTACGAGCAGTACTTC.

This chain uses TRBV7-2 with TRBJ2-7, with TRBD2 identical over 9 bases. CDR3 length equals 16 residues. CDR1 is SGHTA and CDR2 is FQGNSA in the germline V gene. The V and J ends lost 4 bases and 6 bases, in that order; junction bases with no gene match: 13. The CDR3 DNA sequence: TGTGCCAGCAGCTCACAAGCGGGAGGAGGGTCGGTCGAGCAGTACTTC. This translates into CASSSQAGGGSVEQYF.

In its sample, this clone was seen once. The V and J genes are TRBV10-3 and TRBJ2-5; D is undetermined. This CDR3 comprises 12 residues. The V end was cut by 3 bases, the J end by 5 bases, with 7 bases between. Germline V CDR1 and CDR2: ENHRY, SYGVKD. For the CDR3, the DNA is TGTGCCATCAGTGATGACGGGGAGACCCAGTACTTC. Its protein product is CAISDDGETQYF.

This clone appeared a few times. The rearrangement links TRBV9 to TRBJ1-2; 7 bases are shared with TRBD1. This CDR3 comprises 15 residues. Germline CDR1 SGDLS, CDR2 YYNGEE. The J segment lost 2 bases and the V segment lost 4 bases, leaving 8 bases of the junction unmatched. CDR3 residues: CASSPSTGINYGYTF. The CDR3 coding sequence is TGTGCCAGCAGCCCCTCGACAGGGATCAACTATGGCTACACCTTC.

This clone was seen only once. CDR3 sequence reads: CSVVGLAGPSTDTQYF. The DNA for the CDR3 is TGCAGCGTCGTCGGACTAGCGGGACCTAGCACAGATACGCAGTATTTT. The rearrangement uses TRBV29-1 and TRBJ2-3, with TRBD2 matching over 12 bases. This CDR3 contains 16 residues. V shed 6 bases, J shed 0 bases, and the junction held 7 bases outside the gene matches. Germline CDR1 and CDR2: SQVTM and ANQGSEA.

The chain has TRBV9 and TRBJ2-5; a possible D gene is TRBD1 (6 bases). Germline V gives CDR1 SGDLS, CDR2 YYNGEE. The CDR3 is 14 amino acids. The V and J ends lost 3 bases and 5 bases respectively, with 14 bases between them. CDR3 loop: CASSAGYRVETQYF. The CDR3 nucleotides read TGTGCCAGCAGCGCCGGGTACAGGGTGGAGACCCAGTACTTC.

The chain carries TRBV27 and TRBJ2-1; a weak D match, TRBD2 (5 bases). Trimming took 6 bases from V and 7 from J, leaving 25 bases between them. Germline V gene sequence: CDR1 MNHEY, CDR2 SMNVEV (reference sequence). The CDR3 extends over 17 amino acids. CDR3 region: CASSLRPVAPTGNEQFF. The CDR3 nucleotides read TGTGCCAGCAGCCTCAGGCCGGTAGCGCCGACGGGAAATGAGCAGTTCTTC.

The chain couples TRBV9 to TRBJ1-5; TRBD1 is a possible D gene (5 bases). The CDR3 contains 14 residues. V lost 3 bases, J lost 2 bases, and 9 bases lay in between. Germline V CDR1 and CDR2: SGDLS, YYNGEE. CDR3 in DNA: TGTGCCAGCAGCGGTCAGGGTGGCAATCAGCCCCAGCATTTT. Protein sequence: CASSGQGGNQPQHF.

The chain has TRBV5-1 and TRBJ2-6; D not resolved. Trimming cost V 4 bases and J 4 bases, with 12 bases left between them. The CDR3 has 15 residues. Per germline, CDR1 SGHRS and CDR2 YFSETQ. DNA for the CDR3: TGCGCCAGCAGCCCTAGTACAAGCGGGGCCAACGTCCTGACTTTC. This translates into CASSPSTSGANVLTF.

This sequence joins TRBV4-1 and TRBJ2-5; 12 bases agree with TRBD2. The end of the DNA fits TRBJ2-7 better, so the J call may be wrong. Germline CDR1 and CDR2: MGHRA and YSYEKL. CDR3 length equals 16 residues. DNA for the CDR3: TGCGCCAGCAGCCACCCTAGCGGGAGGGCCGGGTACGAGCAGTACTTC. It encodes CASSHPSGRAGYEQYF.

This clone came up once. For the CDR3, the DNA is TGTGCCAGCAGTCGGTCGACAGGGGATAATTCACCCCTCCACTTT. Its protein product is CASSRSTGDNSPLHF. The rearrangement joins TRBV6-5 to TRBJ1-6; 8 bases are a match to TRBD1. The CDR3 extends over 15 amino acids. The trim removed 5 bases at V and 5 bases at J, leaving 5 bases unmatched. The germline V gene has CDR1 MNHEY and CDR2 SVGAGI.

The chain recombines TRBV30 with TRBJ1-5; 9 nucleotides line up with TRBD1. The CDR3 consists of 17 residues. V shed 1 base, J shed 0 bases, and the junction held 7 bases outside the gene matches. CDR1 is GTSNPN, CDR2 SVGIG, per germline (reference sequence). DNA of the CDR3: TGTGCCTGGAGTGCCGACAGGGGGTCTAATAGCAATCAGCCCCAGCATTTT. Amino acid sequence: CAWSADRGSNSNQPQHF.

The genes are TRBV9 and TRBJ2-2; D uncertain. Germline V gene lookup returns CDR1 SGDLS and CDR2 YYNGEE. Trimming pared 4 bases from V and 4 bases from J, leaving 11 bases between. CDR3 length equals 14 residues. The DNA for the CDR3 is TGTGCCAGCAGCCCGGGTTTACTCACCGGGGAGCTGTTTTTT. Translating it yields CASSPGLLTGELFF.

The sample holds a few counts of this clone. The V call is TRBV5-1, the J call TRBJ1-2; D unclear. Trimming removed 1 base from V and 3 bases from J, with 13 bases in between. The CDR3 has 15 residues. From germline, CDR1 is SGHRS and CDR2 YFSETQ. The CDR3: CASSLTGANYYGYTF. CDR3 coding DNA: TGCGCCAGCAGCTTGACGGGAGCTAACTACTATGGCTACACCTTC.

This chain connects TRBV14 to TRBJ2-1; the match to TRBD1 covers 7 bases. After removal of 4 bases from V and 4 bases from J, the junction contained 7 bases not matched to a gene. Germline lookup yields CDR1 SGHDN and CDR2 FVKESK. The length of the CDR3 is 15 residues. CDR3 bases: TGTGCCAGCAGCCCGGGCCGGGACAGTTACAATGAGCAGTTCTTC. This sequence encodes CASSPGRDSYNEQFF.

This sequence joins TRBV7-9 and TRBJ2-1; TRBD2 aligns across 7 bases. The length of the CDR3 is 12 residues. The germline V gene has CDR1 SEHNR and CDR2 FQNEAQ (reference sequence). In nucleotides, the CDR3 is TGTTCCACACCGGGGCTAGCGGCTGAGCAGTTCTTC. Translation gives CSTPGLAAEQFF.

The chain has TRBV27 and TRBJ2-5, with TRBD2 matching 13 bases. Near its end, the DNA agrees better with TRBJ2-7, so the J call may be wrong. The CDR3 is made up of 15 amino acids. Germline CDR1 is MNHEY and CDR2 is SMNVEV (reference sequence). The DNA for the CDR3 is TGTGCCAGCAGTGCGGGACTAGCGGGAATCTACGAGCAGTACTTC. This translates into CASSAGLAGIYEQYF.

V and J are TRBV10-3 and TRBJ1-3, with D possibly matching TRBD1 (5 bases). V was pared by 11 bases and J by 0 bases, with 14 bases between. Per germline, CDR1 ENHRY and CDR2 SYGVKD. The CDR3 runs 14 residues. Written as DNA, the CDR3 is TGTGCCGGCAGGGCGGACAACTCTGGAAACACCATATATTTT. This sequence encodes CAGRADNSGNTIYF.

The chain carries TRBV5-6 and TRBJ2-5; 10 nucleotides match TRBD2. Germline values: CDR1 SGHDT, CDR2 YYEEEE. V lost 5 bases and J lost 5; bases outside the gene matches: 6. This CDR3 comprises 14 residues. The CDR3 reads CASRQREGLETQYF. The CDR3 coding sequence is TGTGCCAGCAGACAGCGGGAGGGCCTGGAGACCCAGTACTTC.

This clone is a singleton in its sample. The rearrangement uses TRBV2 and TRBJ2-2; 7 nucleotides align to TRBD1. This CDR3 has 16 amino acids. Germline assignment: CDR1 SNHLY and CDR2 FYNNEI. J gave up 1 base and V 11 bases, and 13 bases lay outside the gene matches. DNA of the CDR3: TGTGCCCGAGGGTCCAGGGACAGAGAGAACACCGGGGAGCTGTTTTTT. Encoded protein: CARGSRDRENTGELFF.

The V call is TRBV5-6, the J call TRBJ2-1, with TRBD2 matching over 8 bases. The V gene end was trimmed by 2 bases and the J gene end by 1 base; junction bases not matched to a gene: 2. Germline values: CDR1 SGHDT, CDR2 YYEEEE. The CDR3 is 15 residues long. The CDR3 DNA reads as TGTGCCAGCAGCTTCCGGGGGGGTTCCTACAATGAGCAGTTCTTC. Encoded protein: CASSFRGGSYNEQFF.

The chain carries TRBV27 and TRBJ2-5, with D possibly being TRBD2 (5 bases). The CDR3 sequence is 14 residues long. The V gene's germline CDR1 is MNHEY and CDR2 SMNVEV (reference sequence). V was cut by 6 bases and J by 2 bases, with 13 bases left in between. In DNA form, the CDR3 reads TGTGCCAGCAGCCCTATAGCGACACAAGAGACCCAGTACTTC. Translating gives CASSPIATQETQYF.

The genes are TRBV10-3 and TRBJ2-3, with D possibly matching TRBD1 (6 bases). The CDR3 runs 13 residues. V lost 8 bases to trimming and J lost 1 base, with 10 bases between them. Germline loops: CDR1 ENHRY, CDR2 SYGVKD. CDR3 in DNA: TGTGCCATCGGGGACACTCGCACAGATACGCAGTATTTT. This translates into CAIGDTRTDTQYF.

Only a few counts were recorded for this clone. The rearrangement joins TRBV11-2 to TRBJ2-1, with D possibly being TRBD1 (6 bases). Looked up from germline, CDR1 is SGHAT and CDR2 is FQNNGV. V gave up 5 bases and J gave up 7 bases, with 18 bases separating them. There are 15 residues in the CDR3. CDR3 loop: CASSQPRGTGNEQFF. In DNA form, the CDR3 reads TGTGCCAGCAGCCAACCCAGGGGAACAGGTAATGAGCAGTTCTTC.